This TCR beta chain was profiled in a study of T cell responses to AZD1222 COVID-19 vaccine. Here immunoSEQ multiplex PCR was the method, and the copy in TCRdb shows in-frame clones only, minus some. The repertoire holds 180,000 or so clones, with just over 90% as singletons. CDR3 length equals 14 residues. CDR1 and CDR2 (germline): MNHNS, SASEGT. V lost 1 base to trimming and J lost 4 bases, with 8 bases between them. The rearrangement links TRBV6-1 to TRBJ1-3; D not resolved. The source was peripheral blood, collected 28 days after the second AZD1222 dose. This TCR was recovered from an adult who received the AZD1222 COVID-19 vaccine. The CDR3 is CASSEVGRGNTIYF. The CDR3, as DNA: TGTGCCAGCAGTGAAGTAGGAAGAGGAAACACCATATATTTT.